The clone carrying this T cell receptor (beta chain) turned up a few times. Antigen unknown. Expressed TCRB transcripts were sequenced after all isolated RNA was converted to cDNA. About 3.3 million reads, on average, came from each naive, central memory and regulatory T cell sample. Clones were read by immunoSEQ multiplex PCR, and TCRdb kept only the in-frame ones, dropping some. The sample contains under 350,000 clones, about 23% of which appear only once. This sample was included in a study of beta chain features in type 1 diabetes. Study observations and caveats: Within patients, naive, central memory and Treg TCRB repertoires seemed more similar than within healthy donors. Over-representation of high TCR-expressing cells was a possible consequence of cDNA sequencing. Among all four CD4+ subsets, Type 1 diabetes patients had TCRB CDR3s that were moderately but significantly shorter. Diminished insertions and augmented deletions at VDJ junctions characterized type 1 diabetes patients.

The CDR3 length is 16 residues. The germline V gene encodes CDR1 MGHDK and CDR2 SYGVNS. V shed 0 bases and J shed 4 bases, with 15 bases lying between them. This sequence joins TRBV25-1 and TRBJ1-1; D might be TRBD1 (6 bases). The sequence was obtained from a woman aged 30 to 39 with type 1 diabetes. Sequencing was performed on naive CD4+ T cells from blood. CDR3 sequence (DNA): TGTGCCAGCAGTGAATACGTGGGGGCTTTGAGCACTGAAGCTTTCTTT. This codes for CASSEYVGALSTEAFF. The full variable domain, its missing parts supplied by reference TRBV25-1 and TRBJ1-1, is EADIYQTPRYLVIGTGKKITLECSQTMGHDKMYWYQQDPGMELHLIHYSYGVNSTEKGDLSSESTVSRIRTEHFPLTLESARPSHTSQYLCASSEYVGALSTEAFFGQGTRLTVV.